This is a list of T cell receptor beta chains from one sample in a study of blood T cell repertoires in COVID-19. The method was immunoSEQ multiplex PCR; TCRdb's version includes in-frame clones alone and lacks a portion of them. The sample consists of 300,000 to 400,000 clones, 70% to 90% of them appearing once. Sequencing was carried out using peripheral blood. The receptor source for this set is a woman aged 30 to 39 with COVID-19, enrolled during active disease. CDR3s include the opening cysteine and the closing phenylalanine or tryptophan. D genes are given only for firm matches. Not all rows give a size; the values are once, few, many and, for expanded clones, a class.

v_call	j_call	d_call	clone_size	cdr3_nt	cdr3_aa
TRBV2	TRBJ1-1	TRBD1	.	TGTGCCAGCACCGAGTCGAGACAGGGGGGGAACACTGAAGCTTTCTTT	CASTESRQGGNTEAFF
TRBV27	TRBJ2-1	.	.	TGTGCCAGCAGTTTATCGATCGGGTCGGCAGATGAGCAGTTCTTC	CASSLSIGSADEQFF
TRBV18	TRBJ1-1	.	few	TGTGCCAGCTCACCGGCTGCCATGAACACTGAAGCTTTCTTT	CASSPAAMNTEAFF
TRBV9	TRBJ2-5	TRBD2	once	TGTGCCAGCAGCGTAGAGTTAGCGGGGGGGCAAGAGACCCAGTACTTC	CASSVELAGGQETQYF
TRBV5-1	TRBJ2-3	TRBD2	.	TGCGCCAGCAGCTTTTTTAGCGGGCCTAGCACAGATACGCAGTATTTT	CASSFFSGPSTDTQYF
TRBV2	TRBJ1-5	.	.	TGTGCCAGCAGTGAAGGGGCAGGGTGGGCCAATCAGCCCCAGCATTTT	CASSEGAGWANQPQHF
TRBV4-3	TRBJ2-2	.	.	TGCGCCAGCAGCCAAGAGCGAAGGCTACAGGGACCCTGGAGCACCGGGGAGCTGTTTTTT	CASSQERRLQGPWSTGELFF
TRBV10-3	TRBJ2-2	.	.	TGTGCACATAAGGCAGGCAACACCGGGGAGCTGTTTTTT	CAHKAGNTGELFF
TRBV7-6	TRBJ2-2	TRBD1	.	TGTGCCAGCAGCTTAGGCGAAGGGACAGGGCCCGGGGAGCTGTTTTTT	CASSLGEGTGPGELFF
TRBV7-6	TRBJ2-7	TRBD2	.	TGTGCCAGCAGCTTAGTTAAAGGACTAGCTGCCTACGAGCAGTACTTC	CASSLVKGLAAYEQYF
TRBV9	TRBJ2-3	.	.	TGTGCCAGCAGCGTAGTTGGAGGGACCACAGATACGCAGTATTTT	CASSVVGGTTDTQYF
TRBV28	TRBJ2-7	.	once	TGTGCCAGCAGTGCCTCGGGACAAGAATACGAGCAGTACTTC	CASSASGQEYEQYF
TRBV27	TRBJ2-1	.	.	TGTGCCAGCAGTTTTCTGCGATTCAACTACAATGAGCAGTTCTTC	CASSFLRFNYNEQFF
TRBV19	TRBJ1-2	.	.	TGTGCCAGTAGTATAGGAGACTATGGCTACACCTTC	CASSIGDYGYTF
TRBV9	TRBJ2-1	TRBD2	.	TGTGCCAGCAGCGTAGGGACGCGGGGGGCTCACAATGAGCAGTTCTTC	CASSVGTRGAHNEQFF